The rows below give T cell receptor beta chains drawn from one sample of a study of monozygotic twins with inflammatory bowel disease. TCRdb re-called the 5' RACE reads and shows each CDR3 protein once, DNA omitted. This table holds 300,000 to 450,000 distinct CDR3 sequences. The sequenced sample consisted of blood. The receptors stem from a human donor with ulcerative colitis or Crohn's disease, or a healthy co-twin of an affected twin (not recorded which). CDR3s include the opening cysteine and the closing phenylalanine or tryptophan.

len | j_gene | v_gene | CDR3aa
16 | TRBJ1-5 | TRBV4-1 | CASSQVQGLGNQPQHF
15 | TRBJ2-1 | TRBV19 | CASSPGGARTSEQFF
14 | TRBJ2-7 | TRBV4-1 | CASSQVELTYEQYF
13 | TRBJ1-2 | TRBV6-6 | CASSYRIEVGYTF
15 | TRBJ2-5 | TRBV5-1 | CASSLDRPSLGTQYF
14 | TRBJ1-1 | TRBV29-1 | CSVEERGLSTEAFF
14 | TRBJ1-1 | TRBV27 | CASSFLEAGTEAFF
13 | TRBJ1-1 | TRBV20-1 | CSARPELNTEAFF
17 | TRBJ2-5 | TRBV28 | CASSLGAQLAGEETQYF
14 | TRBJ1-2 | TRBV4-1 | CASSQDADNYGYTF
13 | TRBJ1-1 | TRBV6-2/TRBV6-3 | CALRGPLLAEAFF
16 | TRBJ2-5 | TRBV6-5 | CASSYSDRGLGETQYF
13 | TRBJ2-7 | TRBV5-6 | CASIRQATYEQYF
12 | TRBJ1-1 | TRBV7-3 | CASSQGQGQAFF
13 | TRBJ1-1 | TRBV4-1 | CASSQDGLYGAFF
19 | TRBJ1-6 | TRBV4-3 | CASSQAQGDSRAPNSPLHF
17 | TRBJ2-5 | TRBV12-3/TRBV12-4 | CASSLRGVGSWGETQYF
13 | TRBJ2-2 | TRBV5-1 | CASSLGQSGELFF
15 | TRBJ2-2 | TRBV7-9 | CASSPRGTVAGELFF
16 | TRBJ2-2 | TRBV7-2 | CASSARDSLNTGELFF
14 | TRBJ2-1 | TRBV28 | CASSFSAGENEQFF
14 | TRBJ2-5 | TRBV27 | CASSLLLGAETQYF
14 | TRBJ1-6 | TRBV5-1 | CASSRQKDSEPLHF
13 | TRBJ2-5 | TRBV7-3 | CASSLTREETQYF
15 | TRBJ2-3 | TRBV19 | CASSDRDRRTDTQYF
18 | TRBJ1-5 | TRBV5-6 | CASSLAPGQGFRDQPQHF
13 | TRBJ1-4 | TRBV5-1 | CASSPAGYEKLFF